The T cell receptor beta chain described here comes from a study of T-cell memory formation after mild COVID-19. Study-level information: TCR clusters were largely donor specific.

Whole-study results and caveats: Pre-infection memory harbored some responding clones, suggesting cross-reactive memory joined. Mainly in CM and EM were contracting CD4+ clones; CD8+ were in EMRA.

CDR1 LGHNA and CDR2 YSLEER come from the germline V gene. The CDR3 loop spans 17 amino acids. With 0 bases clipped from V and 5 bases from J, the junction kept 9 bases outside the gene matches. The authors produced TCR alpha and TCR beta cDNA libraries with sample barcodes and UMIs by 5'RACE using constant-segment primers. One entry per CDR3 protein, called by TCRdb with MiXCR from the 5' RACE reads. The table has under 450,000 distinct CDR3 sequences, approximately 22% seen once; the top ten hold roughly 23%. On this clonotype: Antigen unknown.

The chain carries TRBV4-3 and TRBJ2-5; TRBD2 matches at 10 bases. The sample was PBMCs or a T cell subset sorted from them (not recorded which). This clonotype was obtained from a man between 18 and 35 years old who had mild COVID-19 (a few samples of this study predate the infection). Cell type and time point are not known. The CDR3 DNA is TGCGCCAGCAGCCAAGATTGGGTAGCGGGGGGAACTGAGACCCAGTACTTC. Translated, it gives CASSQDWVAGGTETQYF.